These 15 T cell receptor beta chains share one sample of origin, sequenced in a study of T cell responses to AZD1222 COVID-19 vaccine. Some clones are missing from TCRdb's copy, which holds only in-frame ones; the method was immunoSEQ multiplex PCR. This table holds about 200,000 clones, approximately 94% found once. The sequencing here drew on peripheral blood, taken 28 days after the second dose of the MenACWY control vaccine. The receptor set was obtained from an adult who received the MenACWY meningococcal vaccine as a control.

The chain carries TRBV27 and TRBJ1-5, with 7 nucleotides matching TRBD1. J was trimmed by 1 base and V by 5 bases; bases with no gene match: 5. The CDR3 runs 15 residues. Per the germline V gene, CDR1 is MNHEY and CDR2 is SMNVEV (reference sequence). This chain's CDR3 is CASSRQGLSNQPQHF. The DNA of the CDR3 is TGTGCCAGCAGTCGACAGGGATTGAGCAATCAGCCCCAGCATTTT.

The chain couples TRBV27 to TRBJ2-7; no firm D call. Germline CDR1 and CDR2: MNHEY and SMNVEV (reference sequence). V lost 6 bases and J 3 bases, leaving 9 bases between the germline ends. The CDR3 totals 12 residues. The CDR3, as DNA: TGTGCCAGCAGGACTGTCGGCTACGAGCAGTACTTC. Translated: CASRTVGYEQYF.

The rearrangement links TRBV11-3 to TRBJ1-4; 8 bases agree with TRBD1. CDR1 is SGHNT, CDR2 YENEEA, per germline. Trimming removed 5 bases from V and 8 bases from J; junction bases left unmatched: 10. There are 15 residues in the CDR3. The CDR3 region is CASSLRQGTREKLFF. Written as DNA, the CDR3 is TGTGCCAGCAGCCTAAGACAGGGGACGAGAGAAAAACTGTTTTTT.

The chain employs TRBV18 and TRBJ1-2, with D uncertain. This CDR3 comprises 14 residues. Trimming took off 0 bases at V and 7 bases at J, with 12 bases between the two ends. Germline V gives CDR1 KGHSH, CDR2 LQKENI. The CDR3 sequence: CASSPPARAGGYTF. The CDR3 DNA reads TGTGCCAGCTCACCACCGGCCCGGGCAGGTGGCTACACCTTC. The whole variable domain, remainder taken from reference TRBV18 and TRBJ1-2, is NAGVMQNPRHLVRRRGQEARLRCSPMKGHSHVYWYRQLPEEGLKFMVYLQKENIIDESGMPKERFSAEFPKEGPSILRIQQVVRGDSAAYFCASSPPARAGGYTFGSGTRLTVV.

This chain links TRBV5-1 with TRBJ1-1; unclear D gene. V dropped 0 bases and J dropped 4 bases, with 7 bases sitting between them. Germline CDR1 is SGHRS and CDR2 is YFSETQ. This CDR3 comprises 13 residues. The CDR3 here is CASSLGQVTEAFF. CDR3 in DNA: TGCGCCAGCAGCTTGGGACAAGTCACTGAAGCTTTCTTT.

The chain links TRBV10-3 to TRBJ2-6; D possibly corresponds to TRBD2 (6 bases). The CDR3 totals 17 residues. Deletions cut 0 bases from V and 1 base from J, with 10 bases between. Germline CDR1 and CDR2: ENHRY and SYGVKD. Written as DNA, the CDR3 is TGTGCCATCAGTGAGTCGAATCGGGGGTCTGGGGCCAACGTCCTGACTTTC. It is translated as CAISESNRGSGANVLTF.

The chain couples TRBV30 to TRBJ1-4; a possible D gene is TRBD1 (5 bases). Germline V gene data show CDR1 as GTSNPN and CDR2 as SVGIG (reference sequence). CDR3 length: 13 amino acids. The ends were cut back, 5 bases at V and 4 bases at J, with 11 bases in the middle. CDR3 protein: CAWQTEHNEKLFF. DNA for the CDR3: TGTGCCTGGCAGACAGAGCATAATGAAAAACTGTTTTTT.

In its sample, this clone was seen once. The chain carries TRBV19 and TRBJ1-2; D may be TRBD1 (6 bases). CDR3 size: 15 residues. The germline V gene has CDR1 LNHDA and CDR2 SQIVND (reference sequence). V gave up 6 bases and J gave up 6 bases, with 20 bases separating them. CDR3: CASRLTGHPTDGYTF. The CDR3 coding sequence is TGTGCCAGTAGGTTAACGGGACACCCAACGGATGGCTACACCTTC.

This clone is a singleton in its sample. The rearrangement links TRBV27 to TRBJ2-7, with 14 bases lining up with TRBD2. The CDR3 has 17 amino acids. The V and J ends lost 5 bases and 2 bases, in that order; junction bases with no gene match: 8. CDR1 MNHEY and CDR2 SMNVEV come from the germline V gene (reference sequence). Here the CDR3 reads CASSQGLAGGPTYEQYF. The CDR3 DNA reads TGTGCCAGCAGTCAAGGACTAGCGGGAGGCCCCACCTACGAGCAGTACTTC.

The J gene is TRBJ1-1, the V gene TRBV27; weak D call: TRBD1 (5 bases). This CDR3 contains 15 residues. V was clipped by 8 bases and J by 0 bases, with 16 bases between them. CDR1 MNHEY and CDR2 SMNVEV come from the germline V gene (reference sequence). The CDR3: CASHQSRVMNTEAFF. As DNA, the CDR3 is TGTGCCAGCCACCAATCCAGGGTCATGAACACTGAAGCTTTCTTT.

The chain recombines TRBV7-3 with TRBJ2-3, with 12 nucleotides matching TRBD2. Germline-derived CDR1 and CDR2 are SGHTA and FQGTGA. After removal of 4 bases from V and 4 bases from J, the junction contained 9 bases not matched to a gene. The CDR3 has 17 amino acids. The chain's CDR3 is CASSSQTSGSPPDTQYF. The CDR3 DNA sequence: TGTGCCAGCAGCTCCCAGACTAGCGGGAGTCCCCCAGATACGCAGTATTTT.

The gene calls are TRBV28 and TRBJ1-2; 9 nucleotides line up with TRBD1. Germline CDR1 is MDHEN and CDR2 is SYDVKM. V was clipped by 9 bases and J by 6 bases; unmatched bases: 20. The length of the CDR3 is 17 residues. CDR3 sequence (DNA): TGTGCCAGTAGGACTTTAACCCGGGGACAGGGTTTGGATGGCTACACCTTC. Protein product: CASRTLTRGQGLDGYTF.

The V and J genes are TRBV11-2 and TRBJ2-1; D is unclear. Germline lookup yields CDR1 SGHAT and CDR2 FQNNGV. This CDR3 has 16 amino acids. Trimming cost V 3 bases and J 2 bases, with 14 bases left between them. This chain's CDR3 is CASSFGNPAPYNEQFF. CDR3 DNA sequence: TGTGCCAGCAGCTTCGGCAACCCCGCTCCCTACAATGAGCAGTTCTTC.

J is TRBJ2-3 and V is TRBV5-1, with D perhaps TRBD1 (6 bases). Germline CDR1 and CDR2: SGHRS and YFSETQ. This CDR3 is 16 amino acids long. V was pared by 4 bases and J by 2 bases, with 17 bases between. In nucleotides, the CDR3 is TGCGCCAGCAGCCCGAGGACAGATTTTTTCACAGATACGCAGTATTTT. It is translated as CASSPRTDFFTDTQYF.

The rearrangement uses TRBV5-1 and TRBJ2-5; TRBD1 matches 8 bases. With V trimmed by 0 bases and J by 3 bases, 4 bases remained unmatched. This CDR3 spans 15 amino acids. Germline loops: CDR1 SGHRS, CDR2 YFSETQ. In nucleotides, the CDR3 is TGCGCCAGCAGCTTGGCGGACAGGGTAGAAGAGACCCAGTACTTC. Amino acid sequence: CASSLADRVEETQYF.